This section outlines one T cell receptor beta chain sequence together with its context. What it recognizes is unknown. TCRdb reprocessed the multiplex PCR reads with MiXCR, giving one entry per CDR3 protein. The sample lists about 22,000 distinct CDR3 sequences, roughly 58% occurring once. This entry belongs to a study of breast tumors, draining lymph nodes, adjacent tissues. Findings and limits, study-wide: The data were judged consistent with most tumor T cells coming from lymph node and expanding in tumor.

The sequenced sample was breast tumor tissue. This sequence originates from a female donor with breast cancer. Some clones in this sample may be carry-over from other donors' samples.

DNA of the CDR3: TGCAGTGCTCGATTCGGGGGGCCAGCAGATACGCAGTATTTT. Its translation: CSARFGGPADTQYF. This chain links TRBV20-1 with TRBJ2-3; D perhaps matches TRBD2 (7 bases). The V and J ends lost 5 bases and 4 bases respectively, with 16 bases between them. The CDR3 sequence is 14 residues long. From germline, CDR1 is DFQATT and CDR2 SNEGSKA (reference sequence).